What follows are 5 T cell receptor beta chains derived from one specimen sequenced in a study of cytomegalovirus exposure and HLA in healthy donors. Vbeta (60) and Jbeta (13) primers were used in the PCR. Method: immunoSEQ multiplex PCR; TCRdb's copy keeps in-frame clones and lacks some. The repertoire has about 210,000 clones, roughly 80% of them found once; the top ten carry 2.5% to 3%. The specimen sequenced was PBMCs. The receptors shown here come from a man aged 25-40 years in good health and CMV-seronegative.

The chain links TRBV2 to TRBJ1-5; 7 nucleotides line up with TRBD1. The CDR3 is made up of 17 amino acids. CDR1 is SNHLY, CDR2 FYNNEI, per germline. J lost 0 bases, V lost 3 bases, and 8 bases had no gene match. CDR3 amino acids: CASSDRDRGYSNQPQHF. CDR3 sequence (DNA): TGTGCCAGCAGTGACCGGGACAGAGGATATAGCAATCAGCCCCAGCATTTT.

The CDR3 DNA sequence: TGTGCCAGCAGCTTGAACGGTGGCTACACCTTC. It yields the protein CASSLNGGYTF. The chain is built from TRBV7-2 and TRBJ1-2; D is ambiguous. This CDR3 spans 11 amino acids. Trimming stripped 3 bases from V and 7 bases from J, with 6 bases between. Germline V gives CDR1 SGHTA, CDR2 FQGNSA.

This clone came up once. The genes are TRBV7-9 and TRBJ2-3, with a weak D call TRBD2 (6 bases). The germline CDR1 and CDR2 sequences are SEHNR and FQNEAQ (reference sequence). CDR3 size: 16 residues. Trimming left V 1 base short and J 2 bases short, with 13 bases between. Here the CDR3 reads CASSLGGTRITDTQYF. In DNA, the CDR3 is TGTGCCAGCAGCTTAGGGGGGACTCGAATCACAGATACGCAGTATTTT.

This clone showed up just once. V and J are TRBV6-1 and TRBJ2-7, with D uncertain. Germline V gives CDR1 MNHNS, CDR2 SASEGT. Trimming cost V 6 bases and J 3 bases, with 6 bases left between them. The CDR3 runs 11 residues. The CDR3 loop is CASSNFYEQYF. Written as DNA, the CDR3 is TGTGCCAGCAGCAATTTCTACGAGCAGTACTTC.

The chain joins TRBV19 to TRBJ2-3, with D unresolved. V was trimmed by 6 bases and J by 2 bases, leaving 12 bases between them. Germline CDR1 LNHDA, CDR2 SQIVND (reference sequence). This CDR3 comprises 14 residues. This CDR3 reads CASSVGLYTDTQYF. The CDR3 DNA sequence: TGTGCCAGTAGCGTGGGCCTATACACAGATACGCAGTATTTT.